The 8 T cell receptor beta chains below all came from one sample that was sequenced in a study of blood T cells in healthy people across ages. Sample-barcoded 5' priming and a J-beta primer mix drove a second PCR of roughly 6 to 12 cycles. TCRdb analysed the 5' RACE reads with MiXCR anew, one entry per CDR3 protein. Of 1.5 million to 2 million distinct CDR3 sequences in the sample, roughly two fifths are singletons; the top ten hold 23%. Sequenced input: blood. The receptors stem from a human donor in good health.

The chain has TRBV7-9 and TRBJ2-2, with unresolved D. Trimming cost V 3 bases and J 3 bases, with 8 bases left between them. This CDR3 has 14 amino acids. Germline CDR1 reads SEHNR; CDR2 reads FQNEAQ (reference sequence). CDR3: CASSFYSYTGELFF. CDR3 DNA: TGTGCCAGCAGCTTCTACTCTTACACCGGGGAGCTGTTTTTT.

The sample holds a few counts of this clonotype. The chain joins TRBV9 to TRBJ1-6; D call uncertain. CDR3 size: 15 residues. Germline V CDR1 and CDR2: SGDLS, YYNGEE. Trimming took off 0 bases at V and 10 bases at J, with 14 bases between the two ends. Here the CDR3 reads CASSVAGFLYSPLHF. CDR3 nucleotides: TGTGCCAGCAGCGTAGCCGGGTTTTTGTACTCACCCCTCCACTTT.

This clonotype was observed a few times. J is TRBJ2-3 and V is TRBV4-3; TRBD1 agrees at 9 bases. Germline assignment: CDR1 LGHNA and CDR2 YSLEER. CDR3 size: 17 residues. V was clipped by 0 bases and J by 5 bases; unmatched bases: 9. Written as DNA, the CDR3 is TGCGCCAGCAGCCAAGATTTCGGGACAGGGATTCTAGATACGCAGTATTTT. This encodes CASSQDFGTGILDTQYF.

The chain combines TRBV6-5 with TRBJ2-1, with 8 bases aligning to TRBD1. V gave up 2 bases and J gave up 9 bases; unmatched junction bases: 6. Germline V lookup: CDR1 MNHEY, CDR2 SVGAGI. The CDR3 covers 14 residues. CDR3 coding DNA: TGTGCCAGCAGTTACCAAAATACAGGGGGTGAGCAGTTCTTC. Residues: CASSYQNTGGEQFF.

This clonotype turned up a few times. V gene TRBV5-1 combines with J gene TRBJ2-7; D is perhaps TRBD1 (7 bases). The V end lost 4 bases, the J end lost 5 bases, and 19 bases lay between the germline ends. This CDR3 region has 15 residues. CDR1 SGHRS and CDR2 YFSETQ come from the germline V gene. CDR3 protein: CASSPRQGGIHEQYF. CDR3 bases: TGCGCCAGCAGCCCCCGACAGGGCGGGATCCACGAGCAGTACTTC.

The J gene is TRBJ2-1, the V gene TRBV4-1; the D gene is possibly TRBD1 (6 bases). The CDR3 length is 17 residues. V lost 1 base and J 2 bases, leaving 15 bases between the germline ends. CDR1 and CDR2 from the germline V gene are MGHRA and YSYEKL. CDR3 in amino acids: CASSQGTGNDPYNEQFF. The CDR3 bases are TGCGCCAGCAGCCAAGGAACAGGGAACGACCCCTACAATGAGCAGTTCTTC.

The rearrangement uses TRBV4-3 and TRBJ1-5, with a tentative D call TRBD1 (6 bases). The germline V gene has CDR1 LGHNA and CDR2 YSLEER. The CDR3 runs 15 residues. The ends were cut back, 8 bases at V and 1 base at J, with 15 bases in the middle. In DNA, the CDR3 is TGCGCCAGCTCCTATAACAGGGACAGCAATCAGCCCCAGCATTTT. It is translated as CASSYNRDSNQPQHF.

This clonotype was recorded at least ten times. The chain joins TRBV6-5 to TRBJ2-7; D may correspond to TRBD1 or TRBD2 (5 bases each). Trimming took 2 bases from V and 0 from J, leaving 11 bases between them. Germline lookup yields CDR1 MNHEY and CDR2 SVGAGI. This CDR3 spans 15 amino acids. The CDR3, as DNA: TGTGCCAGCAGTTACGGGGGAGATGGCTCCTACGAGCAGTACTTC. It codes for CASSYGGDGSYEQYF.